The T cell receptor (beta chain) described here comes from a study of blood T cell repertoires in COVID-19. This CDR3 region has 16 residues. V was clipped by 4 bases and J by 5 bases; unmatched bases: 14. The germline CDR1 and CDR2 sequences are SGHRS and YFSETQ. This clone turned up a few times. Measured with immunoSEQ multiplex PCR; TCRdb has only the in-frame clones, and not every one. The table records about 82,000 clones, 75% to 85% of them present only once. The J gene is TRBJ2-5, the V gene TRBV5-1; 7 bases map to TRBD1. The receptor's source is a woman between 40 and 55 years old with active or convalescent COVID-19. Sequencing input: peripheral blood. CDR3 DNA sequence: TGCGCCAGCAGCCCCGGAGCAGGGGGATTCGGTGAGACCCAGTACTTC. Translation gives CASSPGAGGFGETQYF.